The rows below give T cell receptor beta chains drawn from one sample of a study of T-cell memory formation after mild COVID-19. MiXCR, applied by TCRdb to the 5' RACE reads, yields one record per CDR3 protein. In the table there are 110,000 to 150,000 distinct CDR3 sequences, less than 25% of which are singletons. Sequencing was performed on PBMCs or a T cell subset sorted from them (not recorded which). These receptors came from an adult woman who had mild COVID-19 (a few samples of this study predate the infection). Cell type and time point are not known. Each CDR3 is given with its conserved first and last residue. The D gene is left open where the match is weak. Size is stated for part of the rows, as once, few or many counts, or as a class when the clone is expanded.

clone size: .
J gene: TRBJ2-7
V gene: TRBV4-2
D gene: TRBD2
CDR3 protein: CASRHRAGGSYEQYF
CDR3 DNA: TGTGCCAGCAGGCACAGGGCGGGGGGCTCCTACGAGCAGTACTTC

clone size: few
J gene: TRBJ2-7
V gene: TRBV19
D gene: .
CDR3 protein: CASSIDPTSSYEQYF
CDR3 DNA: TGTGCCAGTAGTATAGACCCGACAAGCTCCTACGAGCAGTACTTC

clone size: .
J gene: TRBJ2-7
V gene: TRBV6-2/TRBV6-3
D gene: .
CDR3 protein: CASSPQDGSSYEQYF
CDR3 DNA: TGTGCCAGCAGTCCACAGGACGGGTCTTCCTACGAGCAGTACTTC

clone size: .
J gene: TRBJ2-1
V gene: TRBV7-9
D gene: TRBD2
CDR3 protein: CASSLDGLAVEQFF
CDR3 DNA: TGTGCCAGCAGCTTAGACGGACTAGCGGTTGAGCAGTTCTTC

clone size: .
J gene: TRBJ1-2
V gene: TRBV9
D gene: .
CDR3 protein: CASSDMGGYTF
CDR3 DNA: TGTGCCAGCAGCGACATGGGCGGCTACACCTTC

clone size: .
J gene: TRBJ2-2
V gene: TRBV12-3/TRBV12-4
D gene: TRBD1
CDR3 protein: CASSTVFPGQGASYLTGELFF
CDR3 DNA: TGTGCCAGCAGTACCGTTTTCCCAGGACAGGGGGCTTCCTATCTTACCGGGGAGCTGTTTTTT

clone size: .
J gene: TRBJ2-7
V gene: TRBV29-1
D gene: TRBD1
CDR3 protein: CSAQGAAYEQYF
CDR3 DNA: TGCAGCGCACAGGGGGCGGCCTACGAGCAGTACTTC

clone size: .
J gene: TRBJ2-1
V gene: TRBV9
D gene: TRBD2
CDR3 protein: CASSVDSGNYNEQFF
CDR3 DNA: TGTGCCAGCAGCGTAGATAGCGGGAACTACAATGAGCAGTTCTTC

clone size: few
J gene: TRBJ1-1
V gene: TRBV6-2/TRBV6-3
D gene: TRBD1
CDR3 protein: CASLDRGRLARGTEAFF
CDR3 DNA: TGTGCCAGCCTAGACAGGGGGCGATTGGCGCGGGGCACTGAAGCTTTCTTT

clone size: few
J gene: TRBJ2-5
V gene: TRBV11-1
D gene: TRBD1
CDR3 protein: CARWDSLRETQYF
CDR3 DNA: TGTGCCCGGTGGGACAGCCTTCGAGAGACCCAGTACTTC

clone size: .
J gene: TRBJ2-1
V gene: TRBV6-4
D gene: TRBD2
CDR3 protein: CASSASGDYNEQFF
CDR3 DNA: TGTGCCAGCAGTGCTAGCGGGGACTACAATGAGCAGTTCTTC

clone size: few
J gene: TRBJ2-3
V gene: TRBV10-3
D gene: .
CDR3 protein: CAISELGADTQYF
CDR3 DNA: TGTGCCATCAGTGAGCTTGGAGCAGATACGCAGTATTTT

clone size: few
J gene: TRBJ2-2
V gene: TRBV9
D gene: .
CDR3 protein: CASSVVPGELFF
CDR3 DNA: TGTGCCAGCAGCGTAGTCCCCGGGGAGCTGTTTTTT

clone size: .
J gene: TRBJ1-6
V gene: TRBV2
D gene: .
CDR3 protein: CASSEGSPLHF
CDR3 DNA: TGTGCCAGCAGTGAGGGTTCACCCCTCCACTTT

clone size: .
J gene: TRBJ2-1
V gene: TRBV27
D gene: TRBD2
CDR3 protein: CASSLGLAGLNEQFF
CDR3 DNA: TGTGCCAGCAGTCTCGGACTAGCGGGACTCAATGAGCAGTTCTTC

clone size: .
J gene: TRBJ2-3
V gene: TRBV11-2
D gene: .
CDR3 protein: CASSLEAVLSTDTQYF
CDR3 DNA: TGTGCCAGCAGCTTAGAAGCGGTCCTTAGCACAGATACGCAGTATTTT

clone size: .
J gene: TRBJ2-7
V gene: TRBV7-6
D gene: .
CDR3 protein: CASSPRGGYYEQYF
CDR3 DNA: TGTGCCAGCAGCCCCCGGGGAGGCTACTACGAGCAGTACTTC

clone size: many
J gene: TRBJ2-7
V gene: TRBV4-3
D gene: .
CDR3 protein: CASSQEYVRYYEQYF
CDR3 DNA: TGCGCCAGCAGCCAAGAGTACGTCAGATACTACGAGCAGTACTTC

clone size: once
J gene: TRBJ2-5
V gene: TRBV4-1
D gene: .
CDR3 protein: CASSPNERYQETQYF
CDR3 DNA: TGCGCCAGCAGCCCCAACGAGAGGTACCAAGAGACCCAGTACTTC

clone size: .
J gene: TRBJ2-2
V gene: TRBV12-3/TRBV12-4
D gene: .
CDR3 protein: CASWGTGELFF
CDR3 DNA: TGTGCCAGTTGGGGGACCGGGGAGCTGTTTTTT

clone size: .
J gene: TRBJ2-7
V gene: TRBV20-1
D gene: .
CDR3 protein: CSARDQGIEQYF
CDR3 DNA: TGCAGTGCTAGAGATCAGGGTATAGAGCAGTACTTC

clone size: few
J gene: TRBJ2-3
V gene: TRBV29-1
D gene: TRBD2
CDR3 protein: CSSAGGDSSTDTQYF
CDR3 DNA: TGCAGCTCCGCCGGGGGGGATTCTAGCACAGATACGCAGTATTTT

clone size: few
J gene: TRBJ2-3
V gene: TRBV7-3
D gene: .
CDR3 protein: CASSLTGGPLADTQYF
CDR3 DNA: TGTGCCAGCAGCTTAACGGGGGGACCCCTCGCAGATACGCAGTATTTT

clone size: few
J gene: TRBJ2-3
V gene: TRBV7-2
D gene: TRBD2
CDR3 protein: CASSLLAGEADTQYF
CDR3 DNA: TGTGCCAGCAGCTTACTAGCGGGAGAGGCAGATACGCAGTATTTT

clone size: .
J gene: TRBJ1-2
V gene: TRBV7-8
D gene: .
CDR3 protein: CASSLVFGGSYGYTF
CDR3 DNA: TGTGCCAGCAGCTTAGTTTTTGGGGGTTCCTATGGCTACACCTTC

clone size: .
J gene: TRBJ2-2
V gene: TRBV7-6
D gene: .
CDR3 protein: CASSFLARGTGELFF
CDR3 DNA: TGTGCCAGCAGCTTTCTGGCGCGGGGCACCGGGGAGCTGTTTTTT